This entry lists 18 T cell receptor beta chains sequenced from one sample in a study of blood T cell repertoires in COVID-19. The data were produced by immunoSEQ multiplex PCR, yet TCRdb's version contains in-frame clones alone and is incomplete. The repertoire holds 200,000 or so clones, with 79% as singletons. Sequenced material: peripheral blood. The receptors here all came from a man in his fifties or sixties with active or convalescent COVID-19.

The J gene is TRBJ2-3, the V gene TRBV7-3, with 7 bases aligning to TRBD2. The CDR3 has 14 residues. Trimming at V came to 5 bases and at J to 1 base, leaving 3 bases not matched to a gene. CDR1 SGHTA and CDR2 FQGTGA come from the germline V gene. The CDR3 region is CASSGLVGTDTQYF. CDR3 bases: TGTGCCAGCAGCGGACTAGTGGGCACAGATACGCAGTATTTT. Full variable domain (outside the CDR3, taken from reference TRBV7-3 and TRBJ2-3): GAGVSQTPSNKVTEKGKYVELRCDPISGHTALYWYRQSLGQGPEFLIYFQGTGAADDSGLPNDRFFAVRPEGSVSTLKIQRTERGDSAVYLCASSGLVGTDTQYFGPGTRLTVL.

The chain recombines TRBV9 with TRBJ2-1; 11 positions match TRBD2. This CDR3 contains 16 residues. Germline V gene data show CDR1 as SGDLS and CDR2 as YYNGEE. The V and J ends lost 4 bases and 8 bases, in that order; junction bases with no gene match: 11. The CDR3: CASSKASSGRRHEQFF. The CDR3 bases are TGTGCCAGCAGCAAGGCCTCTAGCGGGAGGCGGCATGAGCAGTTCTTC.

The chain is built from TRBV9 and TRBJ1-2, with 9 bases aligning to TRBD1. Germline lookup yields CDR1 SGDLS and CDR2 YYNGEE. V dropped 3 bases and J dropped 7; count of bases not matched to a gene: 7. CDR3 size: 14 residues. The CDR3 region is CASSGLQGAGGYTF. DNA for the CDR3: TGTGCCAGCAGCGGGTTACAGGGGGCAGGTGGCTACACCTTC.

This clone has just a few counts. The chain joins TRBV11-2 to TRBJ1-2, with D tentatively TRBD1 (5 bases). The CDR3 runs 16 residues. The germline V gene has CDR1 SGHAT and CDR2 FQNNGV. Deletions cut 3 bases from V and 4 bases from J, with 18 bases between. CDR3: CASSFTGGAHLYGYTF. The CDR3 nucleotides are TGTGCCAGCAGCTTCACCGGAGGGGCCCACCTCTATGGCTACACCTTC. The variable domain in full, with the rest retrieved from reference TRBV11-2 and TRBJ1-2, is EAGVAQSPRYKIIEKRQSVAFWCNPISGHATLYWYQQILGQGPKLLIQFQNNGVVDDSQLPKDRFSAERLKGVDSTLKIQPAKLEDSAVYLCASSFTGGAHLYGYTFGSGTRLTVV.

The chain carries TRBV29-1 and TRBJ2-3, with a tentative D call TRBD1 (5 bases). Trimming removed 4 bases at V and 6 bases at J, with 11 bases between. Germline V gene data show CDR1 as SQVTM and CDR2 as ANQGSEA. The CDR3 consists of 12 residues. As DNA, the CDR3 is TGCAGCGTTGCTCAGGGCCCCGATACGCAGTATTTT. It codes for CSVAQGPDTQYF.

CDR3 protein: CASSFRRRSGRKDTQYF. CDR3 bases: TGTGCCAGCAGCTTCCGCAGGCGTAGCGGGAGGAAAGATACGCAGTATTTT. The chain is built from TRBV13 and TRBJ2-3; 10 nucleotides agree with TRBD2. The CDR3 has 17 residues. J was trimmed by 5 bases and V by 3 bases; bases with no gene match: 11. Germline lookup yields CDR1 PRHDT and CDR2 FYEKMQ (reference sequence).

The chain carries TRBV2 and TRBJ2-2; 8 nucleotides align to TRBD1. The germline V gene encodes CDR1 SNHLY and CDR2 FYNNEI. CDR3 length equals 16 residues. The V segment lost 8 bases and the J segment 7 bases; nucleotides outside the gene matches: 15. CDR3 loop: CASSPTPGGLGGELFF. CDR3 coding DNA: TGTGCCAGCTCACCGACTCCAGGGGGCCTTGGCGGGGAGCTGTTTTTT.

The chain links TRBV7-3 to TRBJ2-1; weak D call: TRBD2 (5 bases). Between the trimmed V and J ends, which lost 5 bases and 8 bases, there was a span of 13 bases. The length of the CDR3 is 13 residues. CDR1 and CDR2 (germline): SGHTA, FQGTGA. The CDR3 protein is CASSLGVSDEQFF. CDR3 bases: TGTGCCAGCAGCCTCGGGGTTAGCGATGAGCAGTTCTTC.

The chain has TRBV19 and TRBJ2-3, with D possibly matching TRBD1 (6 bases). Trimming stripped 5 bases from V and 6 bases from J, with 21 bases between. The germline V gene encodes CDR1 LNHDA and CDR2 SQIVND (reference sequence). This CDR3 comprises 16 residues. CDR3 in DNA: TGTGCCAGTAGTCCCCGCAGGGGCTTGGGAAGGGATACGCAGTATTTT. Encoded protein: CASSPRRGLGRDTQYF.

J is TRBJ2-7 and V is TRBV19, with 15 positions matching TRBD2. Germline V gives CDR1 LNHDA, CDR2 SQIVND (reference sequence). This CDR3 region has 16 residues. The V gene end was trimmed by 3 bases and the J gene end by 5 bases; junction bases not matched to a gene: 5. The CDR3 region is CASSIGLAGGPNEQYF. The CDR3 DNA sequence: TGTGCCAGTAGTATCGGACTAGCGGGAGGGCCGAACGAGCAGTACTTC.

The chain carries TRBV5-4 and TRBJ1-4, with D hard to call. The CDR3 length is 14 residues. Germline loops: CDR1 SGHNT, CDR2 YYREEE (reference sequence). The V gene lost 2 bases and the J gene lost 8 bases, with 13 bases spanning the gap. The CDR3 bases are TGTGCCAGCAGCTTTCGGCAGGAAGGAGAAAAACTGTTTTTT. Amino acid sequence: CASSFRQEGEKLFF.

The CDR3 DNA sequence: TGTGCCAGCAGTGAAAGCCCGGGTATGACGACCCAGTACTTC. This sequence encodes CASSESPGMTTQYF. This sequence joins TRBV2 and TRBJ2-5; D not certain. CDR3 size: 14 residues. V was pared by 2 bases and J by 7 bases, with 14 bases between. Germline V gene sequence: CDR1 SNHLY, CDR2 FYNNEI.

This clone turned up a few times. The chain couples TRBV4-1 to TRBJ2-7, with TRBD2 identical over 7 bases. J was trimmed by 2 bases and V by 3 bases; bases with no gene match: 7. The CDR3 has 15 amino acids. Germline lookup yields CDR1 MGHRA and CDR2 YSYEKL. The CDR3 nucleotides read TGCGCCAGCAGCCATCCTCCGGGGGGAACCTACGAGCAGTACTTC. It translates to CASSHPPGGTYEQYF.

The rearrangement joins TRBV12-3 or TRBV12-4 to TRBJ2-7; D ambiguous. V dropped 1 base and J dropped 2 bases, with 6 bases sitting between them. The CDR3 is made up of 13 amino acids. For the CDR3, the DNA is TGTGCCAGCAGTTTAGGCAGGACCTACGAGCAGTACTTC. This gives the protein CASSLGRTYEQYF.

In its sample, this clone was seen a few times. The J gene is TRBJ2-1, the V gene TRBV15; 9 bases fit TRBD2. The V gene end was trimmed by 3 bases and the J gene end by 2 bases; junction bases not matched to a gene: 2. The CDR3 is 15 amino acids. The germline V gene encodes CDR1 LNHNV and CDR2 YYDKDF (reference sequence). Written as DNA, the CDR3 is TGTGCCACCAGCAGGACTAGCGGCCCCTACAATGAGCAGTTCTTC. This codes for CATSRTSGPYNEQFF.

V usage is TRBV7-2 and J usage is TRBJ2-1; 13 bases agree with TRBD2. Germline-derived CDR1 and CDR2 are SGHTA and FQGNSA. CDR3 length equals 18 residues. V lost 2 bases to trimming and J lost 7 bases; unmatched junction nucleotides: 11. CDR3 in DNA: TGTGCCAGCAGCTTATCTGTGACTAGCGGGGGGACGGGAAATGAGCAGTTCTTC. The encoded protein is CASSLSVTSGGTGNEQFF.

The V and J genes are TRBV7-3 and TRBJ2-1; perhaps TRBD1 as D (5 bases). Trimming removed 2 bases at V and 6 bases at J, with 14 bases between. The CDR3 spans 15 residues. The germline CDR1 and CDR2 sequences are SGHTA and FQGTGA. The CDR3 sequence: CASSLQGHESNEQFF. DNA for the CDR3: TGTGCCAGCAGCTTACAGGGCCACGAGAGCAATGAGCAGTTCTTC.

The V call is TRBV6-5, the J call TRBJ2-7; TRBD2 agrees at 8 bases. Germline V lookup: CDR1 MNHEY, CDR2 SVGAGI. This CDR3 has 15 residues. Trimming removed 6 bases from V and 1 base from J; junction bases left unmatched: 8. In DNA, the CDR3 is TGTGCCAGCAGACCGACGACTAGCGTGTCCTACGAGCAGTACTTC. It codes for CASRPTTSVSYEQYF.